This T cell receptor beta chain was profiled in a study of T-cell reconstitution after alpha-beta-depleted transplantation in children. Researchers prepared the TCRbeta library using unique molecular identifiers, the study reports. TCRdb re-derived calls from the PCR reads in MiXCR, one entry per CDR3 protein. The sample shows more than 200,000 distinct CDR3 sequences, about 8.8% of them seen only once. The CDR3 extends over 14 amino acids. Germline V CDR1 and CDR2: MNHNS, SASEGT. The V end was cut by 6 bases, the J end by 2 bases, with 11 bases between. The chain employs TRBV6-1 and TRBJ2-1; D is undetermined. The material was PBMCs from the stem cell graft donor, obtained from the stem cell graft. The source of this sequence is a human donor who donated a stem cell graft to a child with SCID. The CDR3 nucleotides are TGTGCCAGCAGCCCAGCCCGGCCCTACAATGAGCAGTTCTTC. This sequence encodes CASSPARPYNEQFF.